A selection of T cell receptor beta chains follows, all from one sample in a study of T cell clones after liver transplantation. Here immunoSEQ multiplex PCR was the method, and the copy in TCRdb shows in-frame clones only, minus some. This sample has over 45,000 clones, with 55% to 75% found just once. Source: CD4+ T cells from blood, taken around 54 months after liver transplant. These receptors were collected from a human patient who received a liver transplant. Some T cells may arise from the graft donor. CDR3s include the opening cysteine and the closing phenylalanine or tryptophan. D genes are given only for firm matches. Some rows mark clone size as missing; the rest say once, few, many or name a class of expanded clone.

size: .
V: TRBV10-1
J: TRBJ2-2
D: TRBD1
DNA: TGCGCCAGCAGTGATGGGACAGGGCGCGGCACCGGGGAGCTGTTTTTT
CDR3: CASSDGTGRGTGELFF

size: .
V: TRBV19
J: TRBJ2-2
D: TRBD1
DNA: TGTGCCAGTAGTCCTGGGACAGGGAACGCCGGGGAGCTGTTTTTT
CDR3: CASSPGTGNAGELFF

size: once
V: TRBV5-5
J: TRBJ2-7
D: TRBD1
DNA: TGTGCCAGCAGCTTGGCCCCCGGCCAGGGGGTTAGGGAGCAGTACTTC
CDR3: CASSLAPGQGVREQYF

size: .
V: TRBV14
J: TRBJ1-2
D: .
DNA: TGTGCCAGCAGCCAGGGTCTTTTAGGCTACACCTTC
CDR3: CASSQGLLGYTF

size: once
V: TRBV28
J: TRBJ1-4
D: TRBD1
DNA: TGTGCCAGCAGTTTATCCAGGGGGACTAATGAAAAACTGTTTTTT
CDR3: CASSLSRGTNEKLFF

size: .
V: TRBV5-1
J: TRBJ1-3
D: .
DNA: TGCGCCAGCAGCTTGGATCCAGGGGCGCGGGGAAACACCATATATTTT
CDR3: CASSLDPGARGNTIYF

size: few
V: TRBV29-1
J: TRBJ1-6
D: .
DNA: TGCAGCGTTGAAGATTGGGGGGGGGCTCTGTCCTTT
CDR3: CSVEDWGGALSF

size: .
V: TRBV4-1
J: TRBJ2-3
D: .
DNA: TGCGCCAGCAGCCAAGATCCTGGACCCACAGATACGCAGTATTTT
CDR3: CASSQDPGPTDTQYF

size: once
V: TRBV4-2
J: TRBJ1-2
D: .
DNA: TGTGCCAGCAGCCAAGATCGCGGGGGAGCTAACTATGGCTACACCTTC
CDR3: CASSQDRGGANYGYTF

size: .
V: TRBV7-5
J: TRBJ1-6
D: .
DNA: TGTGCCAGAAAAAGACAGGGTAAGAAGTTCGAAGATTCACCCCTCCACTTT
CDR3: CARKRQGKKFEDSPLHF

size: .
V: TRBV6-1
J: TRBJ1-3
D: .
DNA: TGTGCCAGCAGCCGGCCGGGAAACACCATATATTTT
CDR3: CASSRPGNTIYF

size: .
V: TRBV5-4
J: TRBJ1-5
D: TRBD1
DNA: TGTGCCAGCAGCTTGGGGACAGGGGACAATCAGCCCCAGCATTTT
CDR3: CASSLGTGDNQPQHF

size: .
V: TRBV28
J: TRBJ1-1
D: .
DNA: TGTGCCAGCACCATCTCGCAGGGCGGCAACACTGAAGCTTTCTTT
CDR3: CASTISQGGNTEAFF

size: once
V: TRBV7-9
J: TRBJ2-2
D: .
DNA: TGTGCCAGCAGCCCCCTCGGACGGGCGAACACCGGGGAGCTGTTTTTT
CDR3: CASSPLGRANTGELFF

size: .
V: TRBV11-2
J: TRBJ1-4
D: .
DNA: TGTGCCAGCAGCTTCGGACCGTTTGAAAAACTGTTTTTT
CDR3: CASSFGPFEKLFF

size: .
V: TRBV28
J: TRBJ1-5
D: TRBD1
DNA: TGTGCCAGCAGTCCCGCGACAGGCCCAGGGGGCAGCCAGCCCCAGCATTTT
CDR3: CASSPATGPGGSQPQHF

size: .
V: TRBV2
J: TRBJ2-2
D: TRBD2
DNA: TGTGCCAGCACCCAGCGGGGTATCTTCACCGGGGAGCTGTTTTTT
CDR3: CASTQRGIFTGELFF

size: medium-sized
V: TRBV5-1
J: TRBJ1-1
D: .
DNA: TGCGCCAGCAGCAGGGACGCGAACACTGAAGCTTTCTTT
CDR3: CASSRDANTEAFF

size: once
V: TRBV10-3
J: TRBJ2-7
D: .
DNA: TGTGCCATCAAGAGGAAACAGGAAATCTACGAGCAGTACTTC
CDR3: CAIKRKQEIYEQYF

size: few
V: TRBV11-2
J: TRBJ2-7
D: .
DNA: TGTGCCAGCAGCTTACATAGGGGGGGCTACGAGCAGTACTTC
CDR3: CASSLHRGGYEQYF

size: .
V: TRBV11-2
J: TRBJ1-1
D: .
DNA: TGTGCCAGCAGCTTCGAACAGGTGCCTGAAGCTTTCTTT
CDR3: CASSFEQVPEAFF

size: few
V: TRBV9
J: TRBJ1-3
D: .
DNA: TGTGCCAGCAGCGTAGAGACAGGCCGCTCTGGAAACACCATATATTTT
CDR3: CASSVETGRSGNTIYF

size: .
V: TRBV5-6
J: TRBJ1-1
D: .
DNA: TGTGCCAGCAGCCCTATCTCGGGCACTGAAGCTTTCTTT
CDR3: CASSPISGTEAFF

size: few
V: TRBV9
J: TRBJ1-4
D: TRBD1
DNA: TGTGCCAGCAGCGTAGGACAGGGTGATGAAAAACTGTTTTTT
CDR3: CASSVGQGDEKLFF

size: .
V: TRBV6-1
J: TRBJ2-2
D: .
DNA: TGTGCCAGCAGCCTAGCGACCGGGGAGCTGTTTTTT
CDR3: CASSLATGELFF

size: few
V: TRBV4-1
J: TRBJ1-2
D: .
DNA: TGCGCCAGCAGCCAAGGGGGGGGCCTGTCTAACTATGGCTACACCTTC
CDR3: CASSQGGGLSNYGYTF

size: .
V: TRBV30
J: TRBJ2-4
D: .
DNA: TGTGCCTGGAGCGCAGGAGCCCTCGACATTCAGTACTTC
CDR3: CAWSAGALDIQYF

size: .
V: TRBV6-5
J: TRBJ1-6
D: .
DNA: TGTGCCAGCAGTTACCGTCGAGATTTGAGCTCACCCCTCCACTTT
CDR3: CASSYRRDLSSPLHF

size: .
V: TRBV6-1
J: TRBJ2-7
D: TRBD1
DNA: TGTGCCAGCAGTGAACCCGACACAGGGGGCGAGTACGAGCAGTACTTC
CDR3: CASSEPDTGGEYEQYF

size: .
V: TRBV29-1
J: TRBJ1-2
D: TRBD1
DNA: TGCAGCGTTCGAATTACAGGGGGCGGCTATGGCTACACCTTC
CDR3: CSVRITGGGYGYTF

size: .
V: TRBV9
J: TRBJ2-4
D: .
DNA: TGTGCCAGCAGCCCCCACAGGCGACTAGCCAAAAACATTCAGTACTTC
CDR3: CASSPHRRLAKNIQYF

size: .
V: TRBV11-2
J: TRBJ2-1
D: .
DNA: TGTGCCAGCAGCAACTACAATGAGCAGTTCTTC
CDR3: CASSNYNEQFF

size: few
V: TRBV7-8
J: TRBJ1-6
D: .
DNA: TGTGCCAGCAGCCTGGACGGTTATAATTCACCCCTCCACTTT
CDR3: CASSLDGYNSPLHF

size: .
V: TRBV25-1
J: TRBJ2-3
D: TRBD1
DNA: TGTGCCAGCCTGTCTGCGACAGGGGGTAGGAATACGCAGTATTTT
CDR3: CASLSATGGRNTQYF

size: .
V: TRBV5-4
J: TRBJ1-5
D: .
DNA: TGTGCCAGCAGCTTGATTTCAGGGGACATCAGCAATCAGCCCCAGCATTTT
CDR3: CASSLISGDISNQPQHF

size: .
V: TRBV29-1
J: TRBJ2-6
D: .
DNA: TGCAGCGTTGAAGATCGGCAGGCCCCTGGGGCCAACGTCCTGACTTTC
CDR3: CSVEDRQAPGANVLTF

size: .
V: TRBV28
J: TRBJ1-5
D: TRBD1
DNA: TGTGCCAGCACGTTTTCCAACAGGGGTGTCGATCAGCCCCAGCATTTT
CDR3: CASTFSNRGVDQPQHF

size: .
V: TRBV7-9
J: TRBJ1-3
D: .
DNA: TGTGCCAGCAGCTTAACGACAGGAGTCTCTGGAAACACCATATATTTT
CDR3: CASSLTTGVSGNTIYF

size: .
V: TRBV6-5
J: TRBJ1-6
D: .
DNA: TGTGCCAGCAGTTACTCGAGCAAGTCCTATAATTCACCCCTCCACTTT
CDR3: CASSYSSKSYNSPLHF

size: .
V: TRBV7-6
J: TRBJ2-7
D: .
DNA: TGTGCCAGCAGCCAAGGGCCGGAATCCTACGAGCAGTACTTC
CDR3: CASSQGPESYEQYF

size: .
V: TRBV30
J: TRBJ1-1
D: .
DNA: TGTGCCTGGAAACGGGGGGCGGGGACTGAAGCTTTCTTT
CDR3: CAWKRGAGTEAFF

size: .
V: TRBV5-1
J: TRBJ2-6
D: TRBD2
DNA: TGCGCCAGCAGCTGGGAGGGGTCTGGGGCCAACGTCCTGACTTTC
CDR3: CASSWEGSGANVLTF

size: .
V: TRBV2
J: TRBJ2-3
D: TRBD2
DNA: TGTGCCAGCAGTGAAGGTCTAGCGGGGGGTTTCACAGATACGCAGTATTTT
CDR3: CASSEGLAGGFTDTQYF

size: few
V: TRBV7-9
J: TRBJ1-1
D: .
DNA: TGTGCCAGCAGCCCTACCAAGGGATCCAACACTGAAGCTTTCTTT
CDR3: CASSPTKGSNTEAFF

size: .
V: TRBV7-6
J: TRBJ2-5
D: .
DNA: TGTGCCAGCAGCTCCGGAGGGCTTCAAGAGACCCAGTACTTC
CDR3: CASSSGGLQETQYF

size: once
V: TRBV19
J: TRBJ1-5
D: TRBD1
DNA: TGTGCCAGTAGTGGAACAGGGGGCGGACAGCCCCAGCATTTT
CDR3: CASSGTGGGQPQHF

size: .
V: TRBV28
J: TRBJ1-3
D: .
DNA: TGTGCCAGCAGTACCACAGGTTCTCTCTCTGGAAACACCATATATTTT
CDR3: CASSTTGSLSGNTIYF

size: .
V: TRBV11-3
J: TRBJ2-7
D: .
DNA: TGTGCCAGCAGCTTAGGGGGACGGCCCTACGAGCAGTACTTC
CDR3: CASSLGGRPYEQYF

size: .
V: TRBV28
J: TRBJ1-4
D: .
DNA: TGTGCCAGCACCTCCGGTCAGGGACGGGAAAAACTGTTTTTT
CDR3: CASTSGQGREKLFF

size: .
V: TRBV6-1
J: TRBJ2-7
D: .
DNA: TGTGCCAGCAGTGCTGGGGGCGGATGGGGGTCCAACGAGCAGTACTTC
CDR3: CASSAGGGWGSNEQYF

size: .
V: TRBV7-9
J: TRBJ2-7
D: .
DNA: TGTGCCAGCAGCTTAGGCGGACTAAGCTCCTACGAGCAGTACTTC
CDR3: CASSLGGLSSYEQYF

size: once
V: TRBV16
J: TRBJ1-5
D: TRBD1
DNA: TGTGCCAGCAGCCAATCCCGAGGGGGCCAGCCCCAGCATTTT
CDR3: CASSQSRGGQPQHF

size: .
V: TRBV5-4
J: TRBJ1-6
D: TRBD1
DNA: TGTGCCAGCAGACGGGATCAGGGGGCCGGAGATTCACCCCTCCACTTT
CDR3: CASRRDQGAGDSPLHF

size: once
V: TRBV6-5
J: TRBJ1-5
D: TRBD1
DNA: TGTGCCAGCACCTACAGGGGTCCCAATCAGCCCCAGCATTTT
CDR3: CASTYRGPNQPQHF

size: .
V: TRBV6-1
J: TRBJ2-7
D: .
DNA: TGTGCCACGGGAAGGCAGGTTCTCTACGAGCAGTACTTC
CDR3: CATGRQVLYEQYF

size: .
V: TRBV30
J: TRBJ2-4
D: .
DNA: TGTGCCTGGAGTGCGGTTTCCAAAAACATTCAGTACTTC
CDR3: CAWSAVSKNIQYF

size: .
V: TRBV5-8
J: TRBJ1-1
D: .
DNA: TGTGCCAGCAGCTTGGGCTTAAACACTGAAGCTTTCTTT
CDR3: CASSLGLNTEAFF

size: .
V: TRBV7-7
J: TRBJ2-1
D: TRBD2
DNA: TGTGCTAGCAGCCCGACTAGCGGGGGGCCCTGCTCCTACAATGAGCAGTTCTTC
CDR3: CASSPTSGGPCSYNEQFF

size: .
V: TRBV9
J: TRBJ2-3
D: TRBD1
DNA: TGTGCCAGCAGCGTAGTAGGGGGCAGGGGAAGCACAGATACGCAGTATTTT
CDR3: CASSVVGGRGSTDTQYF

size: .
V: TRBV19
J: TRBJ2-5
D: .
DNA: TGTGCCAGTAGTATAGAATCGCAGAGTCGGGAGACCCAGTACTTC
CDR3: CASSIESQSRETQYF